Included here is one T cell receptor beta chain sequence, with context. Clones were read by immunoSEQ multiplex PCR, and TCRdb kept only the in-frame ones, dropping some. Among roughly 120,000 clones, roughly nine tenths were seen once, and the ten largest hold 7.9%. The data derive from a study of blood T cell repertoires in COVID-19. Study-level background: The United States, Italy and Spain were the sources of the acute and convalescent COVID-19 samples.

Material: peripheral blood. The sequence was collected from a man in his 70s who had recovered from COVID-19.

The CDR3: CASSLEGYGYTF. CDR3 in DNA: TGTGCCAGCAGTTTGGAGGGCTATGGCTACACCTTC. The chain links TRBV28 to TRBJ1-2; D gene unclear. Trimming removed 3 bases at V and 4 bases at J, with 6 bases between. The germline gives CDR1 MDHEN, CDR2 SYDVKM. The CDR3 is 12 residues long.